The sequence of this T cell receptor beta chain was determined in a study of blood T cell repertoires in COVID-19. About the research overall: Sites in the United States, Italy and Spain provided acute and convalescent COVID-19 samples. Sample material is recorded as cDNA or gDNA derived from T cells, B-cell-depleted T cells, or PBMCs.

Germline CDR1 reads SGHTA; CDR2 reads FQGNSA. The CDR3 is made up of 15 amino acids. V shed 6 bases and J 2 bases; nucleotides not matched to a gene: 5. Per the authors' pipeline: From reference gene primer amplification, estimates of nucleated cell counts were derived. Sequencing was performed with immunoSEQ multiplex PCR; in TCRdb, only in-frame clones are kept and a portion is missing. V, J and clone size are those of that table, while D and trimming were read from the DNA. The sample contains about 150,000 clones, 84% of which appear only once. Sample: peripheral blood. The V gene is TRBV7-2, the J gene TRBJ1-5, with TRBD1 matching 9 bases. The TCR sequence derives from a woman aged 50 to 60 with acute or convalescent COVID-19. CDR3 sequence: CASSFWTGGNQPQHF. CDR3 bases: TGTGCCAGCAGTTTCTGGACAGGGGGCAATCAGCCCCAGCATTTT. Variable domain in full (rest from reference TRBV7-2 and TRBJ1-5): GAGVSQSPSNKVTEKGKDVELRCDPISGHTALYWYRQSLGQGLEFLIYFQGNSAPDKSGLPSDRFSAERTGGSVSTLTIQRTQQEDSAVYLCASSFWTGGNQPQHFGDGTRLSIL.